This T cell receptor (beta chain) emerged from a study of cytomegalovirus exposure and HLA in healthy donors. CDR3 length: 20 residues. Germline assignment: CDR1 LNHNV and CDR2 YYDKDF (reference sequence). Trimming took 5 bases from V and 1 from J; bases not matched to a gene: 17. PCR employed 60 Vbeta and 13 Jbeta primers. Clones were sequenced by immunoSEQ multiplex PCR, and TCRdb holds only the in-frame ones, with some missing. Found here are 170,000 or so clones, over 80% of them singletons; the top ten hold 6.3%. This TCR was recovered from a male donor in good health and CMV-seropositive. What was sequenced was PBMCs. V is TRBV15 and J is TRBJ2-7, with 13 bases fitting TRBD2. DNA for the CDR3: TGTGCCACCAGCGGTCGGAACGGGACTAGCGGGATAAAACAATCCTACGAGCAGTACTTC. Translated, it gives CATSGRNGTSGIKQSYEQYF.